In this sample, the clone carrying this T cell receptor (beta chain) turned up a few times. Its antigen remains unknown. This entry is derived from a study of beta chain features in type 1 diabetes. Overall study results and limits: Diminished insertions and augmented deletions at VDJ junctions characterized type 1 diabetes patients. Moderate yet significant TCRB CDR3 shortening was seen in Type 1 diabetes patients in all four CD4+ subsets.

Germline loops: CDR1 SQVTM, CDR2 ANQGSEA. This CDR3 region has 12 residues. V was clipped by 7 bases and J by 4 bases, with 13 bases between them. Central memory, naive, regulatory and stem cell-like memory CD4+ cells were sorted by CD45RO/CCR7/CD25/CD127/CD95/CD27. Expressed TCRB transcripts were sequenced because the entire RNA isolate underwent reverse transcription. Libraries were prepared by immunoSEQ multiplex PCR; TCRdb keeps only in-frame clonotypes and omits some of them. The repertoire consists of around 150,000 clones, with roughly 65% occurring once and the leading ten covering approximately 0.09%.

This chain links TRBV29-1 with TRBJ2-5; D may match TRBD1 or TRBD2 (5 bases each). The clonotype originates from a young man with type 1 diabetes. Sequencing was done on a sample of naive CD4+ T cells from blood. CDR3 residues: CSDRGSGETQYF. The DNA for the CDR3 is TGCAGCGACCGGGGCTCGGGAGAGACCCAGTACTTC.